These 30 T cell receptor beta chains were sequenced from one sample in a study of blood T cell repertoires in COVID-19. The method was immunoSEQ multiplex PCR; TCRdb's version includes in-frame clones alone and lacks a portion of them. This table holds roughly 240,000 clones, approximately 83% found once. The sequenced material came from peripheral blood. The source of these receptors is a woman in her 30s who had recovered from COVID-19.

This clone was detected a few times. V is TRBV6-2 or TRBV6-3 and J is TRBJ1-2; no clear D. From germline, CDR1 is MNHEY and CDR2 SVGEGT. This CDR3 comprises 15 residues. The V end lost 0 bases, the J end lost 4 bases, and 12 bases lay between the germline ends. CDR3 residues: CASSYSQAAAYGYTF. The CDR3 bases are TGTGCCAGCAGTTACTCGCAGGCCGCCGCCTATGGCTACACCTTC.

The J gene is TRBJ1-2, the V gene TRBV4-2; 8 bases map to TRBD1. The CDR3 loop spans 14 amino acids. The V and J ends lost 3 bases and 6 bases, in that order; junction bases with no gene match: 6. The germline V gene has CDR1 LGHNA and CDR2 YNFKEQ. The chain's CDR3 is CASSHVTGDNGYTF. The CDR3 DNA is TGTGCCAGCAGCCATGTGACAGGGGATAATGGCTACACCTTC.

This clone was counted a single time. The V and J genes are TRBV10-3 and TRBJ2-7; D is perhaps TRBD2 (6 bases). The CDR3 consists of 12 residues. The ends were cut back, 4 bases at V and 6 bases at J, with 10 bases in the middle. Germline V gene sequence: CDR1 ENHRY, CDR2 SYGVKD. CDR3 nucleotide sequence: TGTGCCATCAGTGCCCTCGGGGGCGAGCAGTACTTC. The encoded protein is CAISALGGEQYF.

The chain couples TRBV5-1 to TRBJ2-5; 10 bases map to TRBD1. V was pared by 0 bases and J by 7 bases, with 12 bases of the junction left unmatched. The V gene's germline CDR1 is SGHRS and CDR2 YFSETQ. This CDR3 has 17 residues. CDR3 DNA: TGCGCCAGCAGCTTGGTTTCGACGGGACAGGGGTGGCGGACCCAGTACTTC. Protein: CASSLVSTGQGWRTQYF. Looking up the rest from reference TRBV5-1 and TRBJ2-5 gives the full variable domain: KAGVTQTPRYLIKTRGQQVTLSCSPISGHRSVSWYQQTPGQGLQFLFEYFSETQRNKGNFPGRFSGRQFSNSRSEMNVSTLELGDSALYLCASSLVSTGQGWRTQYFGPGTRLLVL.

The chain carries TRBV10-1 and TRBJ1-6; TRBD1 agrees at 7 bases. There are 14 residues in the CDR3. Trimming at V came to 2 bases and at J to 8 bases, leaving 3 bases not matched to a gene. Germline V gene sequence: CDR1 WNHNN, CDR2 SYGVQD (reference sequence). In DNA form, the CDR3 reads TGCGCCAGCAGTGAGGGACAGGCGGATTCACCCCTCCACTTT. As protein: CASSEGQADSPLHF.

The rearrangement uses TRBV5-1 and TRBJ2-3; a weak D match, TRBD2 (5 bases). CDR3 length: 14 amino acids. CDR1 SGHRS and CDR2 YFSETQ come from the germline V gene. V shed 1 base and J shed 2 bases, with 8 bases lying between them. The DNA of the CDR3 is TGCGCCAGCAGCTTGACTAGGTACACAGATACGCAGTATTTT. It yields the protein CASSLTRYTDTQYF. Looking up the rest from reference TRBV5-1 and TRBJ2-3 gives the full variable domain: KAGVTQTPRYLIKTRGQQVTLSCSPISGHRSVSWYQQTPGQGLQFLFEYFSETQRNKGNFPGRFSGRQFSNSRSEMNVSTLELGDSALYLCASSLTRYTDTQYFGPGTRLTVL.

The chain joins TRBV13 to TRBJ2-1; possible D gene TRBD2, 5 bases. The germline V gene has CDR1 PRHDT and CDR2 FYEKMQ (reference sequence). Between the trimmed V and J ends, which lost 4 bases and 12 bases, there was a span of 13 bases. The CDR3 spans 12 residues. In DNA, the CDR3 is TGTGCCAGCAGCTCCAGAGAGGGAAGGCAGTTCTTC. It is translated as CASSSREGRQFF.

The gene calls are TRBV18 and TRBJ2-5, with 7 bases lining up with TRBD1. CDR3 length: 13 residues. Germline trimming cut 8 bases from V and 2 bases from J; bases unmatched to any gene: 5. Germline CDR1 KGHSH, CDR2 LQKENI. The CDR3 nucleotides read TGTGCCAGCGGCCGGGACAGACAAGAGACCCAGTACTTC. Its protein product is CASGRDRQETQYF.

The chain is built from TRBV7-3 and TRBJ1-2; possible D gene TRBD1, 5 bases. V shed 5 bases and J shed 0 bases, with 13 bases lying between them. Germline V gene data show CDR1 as SGHTA and CDR2 as FQGTGA. The CDR3 is made up of 15 amino acids. CDR3 sequence (DNA): TGTGCCAGCAGCCCCATTGGGGCCCCTAACTATGGCTACACCTTC. It yields the protein CASSPIGAPNYGYTF.

This chain joins TRBV7-8 and TRBJ2-4; D perhaps matches TRBD1 (5 bases). The CDR3 is 16 residues long. CDR1 SGHVS and CDR2 FQNEAQ come from the germline V gene. Trimming left V 4 bases short and J 6 bases short, with 19 bases between. In DNA form, the CDR3 reads TGTGCCAGCAGCTCCGAGGCGGACATCAGGACAAACATTCAGTACTTC. It yields the protein CASSSEADIRTNIQYF.

The rearrangement links TRBV6-5 to TRBJ2-7; 9 bases match TRBD1. After removal of 6 bases from V and 5 bases from J, the junction contained 8 bases not matched to a gene. The CDR3 runs to 14 residues. Germline-derived CDR1 and CDR2 are MNHEY and SVGAGI. The CDR3 DNA sequence: TGTGCCAGCAGCGGACAGGGGAGGGTCGACGAGCAGTACTTC. Translated, it gives CASSGQGRVDEQYF.

The chain has TRBV4-2 and TRBJ2-7; D gene unclear. V lost 0 bases, J lost 0 bases, and 6 bases lay in between. The CDR3 consists of 14 residues. The germline gives CDR1 LGHNA, CDR2 YNFKEQ. CDR3 sequence reads: CASSQDEVSYEQYF. CDR3 DNA sequence: TGTGCCAGCAGCCAAGATGAGGTCTCCTACGAGCAGTACTTC.

This clone was detected once. The V gene is TRBV12-3 or TRBV12-4, the J gene TRBJ1-1, with a possible D match to TRBD1 (5 bases). This CDR3 is 12 amino acids long. V dropped 7 bases and J dropped 3 bases, with 9 bases sitting between them. The CDR3, as DNA: TGTGCCAGCATGCGGGGCTACACTGAAGCTTTCTTT. This codes for CASMRGYTEAFF.

The chain recombines TRBV7-9 with TRBJ1-2; maybe TRBD1 (6 bases). This CDR3 contains 15 residues. V was trimmed by 2 bases and J by 8 bases, leaving 18 bases between them. Germline-derived CDR1 and CDR2 are SEHNR and FQNEAQ (reference sequence). CDR3 in DNA: TGTGCCAGCAGCTTAAACAGGGTCGGCGGAGAGGGCTACACCTTC. This encodes CASSLNRVGGEGYTF.

This rearrangement joins TRBV7-8 to TRBJ2-2; unclear D gene. Germline assignment: CDR1 SGHVS and CDR2 FQNEAQ. The CDR3 runs 13 residues. Trimming took off 6 bases at V and 2 bases at J, with 7 bases between the two ends. Written as DNA, the CDR3 is TGTGCCAGCAGACGGGTAAACACCGGGGAGCTGTTTTTT. It translates to CASRRVNTGELFF.

V is TRBV28 and J is TRBJ2-7; 8 bases map to TRBD2. The CDR3 consists of 13 residues. V lost 3 bases, J lost 7 bases, and 5 bases stayed unmatched. Germline V gives CDR1 MDHEN, CDR2 SYDVKM. CDR3 region: CASSFGGAGEQYF. In DNA form, the CDR3 reads TGTGCCAGCAGTTTCGGGGGGGCAGGGGAGCAGTACTTC.

The CDR3 DNA sequence: TGTGCCAGTAGTATAGGGGGGGCAGATACGCAGTATTTT. Its translation is CASSIGGADTQYF. The genes are TRBV19 and TRBJ2-3, with D maybe TRBD2 (6 bases). CDR3 length: 13 amino acids. The V gene lost 1 base and the J gene lost 4 bases, with 6 bases spanning the gap. Germline V gene sequence: CDR1 LNHDA, CDR2 SQIVND (reference sequence).

The chain recombines TRBV7-9 with TRBJ1-3, with D perhaps matching TRBD1 (6 bases). The CDR3 is 16 amino acids. The germline gives CDR1 SEHNR, CDR2 FQNEAQ (reference sequence). V shed 5 bases and J shed 15 bases, with 29 bases lying between them. CDR3 DNA: TGTGCCAGCAGCACTAGTGTAGACCGCGCTTCCGAAGGGGGATATTTT. As protein: CASSTSVDRASEGGYF.

This clone was seen more than once but under ten times. The chain recombines TRBV12-5 with TRBJ1-5; 9 bases are shared with TRBD1. The CDR3 covers 16 residues. From germline, CDR1 is LGHNT and CDR2 FRNRAP. V lost 5 bases, J lost 2 bases, and 7 bases stayed unmatched. The CDR3 loop is CASGPRDREGNQPQHF. CDR3 DNA sequence: TGTGCTAGTGGTCCACGGGACAGGGAGGGCAATCAGCCCCAGCATTTT.

This clone was observed a single time. The chain links TRBV5-4 to TRBJ2-3; 9 nucleotides agree with TRBD1. The germline CDR1 and CDR2 sequences are SGHNT and YYREEE (reference sequence). The length of the CDR3 is 15 residues. Germline trimming cut 2 bases from V and 1 base from J; bases unmatched to any gene: 2. DNA for the CDR3: TGTGCCAGCAGCTTCCGGGACAGGGGCACAGATACGCAGTATTTT. It translates to CASSFRDRGTDTQYF.

The chain recombines TRBV5-1 with TRBJ2-4, with D unresolved. Germline CDR1 SGHRS, CDR2 YFSETQ. The germline V and J ends were trimmed by 4 bases and 1 base, with 12 bases remaining between them. The CDR3 length is 15 residues. As DNA, the CDR3 is TGCGCCAGCAGCCATGGCACGTCGGCCAAAAACATTCAGTACTTC. It yields the protein CASSHGTSAKNIQYF.

The chain recombines TRBV5-1 with TRBJ1-2; D possibly corresponds to TRBD1 (5 bases). Trimming shortened V by 1 base and J by 5 bases, and 9 bases separated the two germline ends. The CDR3 is made up of 13 amino acids. Germline V CDR1 and CDR2: SGHRS, YFSETQ. DNA for the CDR3: TGCGCCAGCAGCTTGCAAGGGGATTATGGCTACACCTTC. Protein: CASSLQGDYGYTF.

The J gene is TRBJ1-4, the V gene TRBV2; D call uncertain. CDR3 size: 13 residues. The germline V gene encodes CDR1 SNHLY and CDR2 FYNNEI. Trimming pared 8 bases from V and 3 bases from J, leaving 10 bases between. DNA for the CDR3: TGTGCCAGCTGCGGTACTTCTAATGAAAAACTGTTTTTT. As protein: CASCGTSNEKLFF.

The count of this clone is one. This chain links TRBV4-2 with TRBJ1-5; D possibly corresponds to TRBD1 (6 bases). Germline-derived CDR1 and CDR2 are LGHNA and YNFKEQ. V lost 0 bases and J 3 bases, leaving 12 bases between the germline ends. The CDR3 has 16 amino acids. The CDR3 nucleotides read TGTGCCAGCAGCCAAGACCAAGGGGGTCTCAATCAGCCCCAGCATTTT. This encodes CASSQDQGGLNQPQHF.

The gene calls are TRBV5-8 and TRBJ1-5, with a possible D match to TRBD1 (5 bases). Trimming cost V 6 bases and J 4 bases, with 17 bases left between them. CDR1 is SGHTS, CDR2 YDEGEE, per germline. The CDR3 is 15 amino acids. CDR3 sequence reads: CASNSIGGGNQPQHF. The CDR3 DNA follows: TGTGCCAGCAACAGCATCGGGGGTGGAAATCAGCCCCAGCATTTT.

This clone was seen many times. This rearrangement joins TRBV2 to TRBJ2-5; 9 nucleotides align to TRBD1. The CDR3 loop spans 15 amino acids. Unmatched junction bases numbered 8, after V lost 5 bases and J lost 4 bases. CDR1 SNHLY and CDR2 FYNNEI come from the germline V gene. The CDR3 DNA reads TGTGCCAGCAGTTCCCCCGACAGGGGGAGAGAGACCCAGTACTTC. This sequence encodes CASSSPDRGRETQYF.

The rearrangement links TRBV5-6 to TRBJ1-1, with a tentative D call TRBD1 (5 bases). The CDR3 totals 13 residues. Germline values: CDR1 SGHDT, CDR2 YYEEEE. Trimming shortened V by 5 bases and J by 1 base, and 9 bases separated the two germline ends. The CDR3 sequence is CASRGGRNTEAFF. CDR3 nucleotide sequence: TGTGCCAGCAGGGGGGGACGGAACACTGAAGCTTTCTTT.

This rearrangement joins TRBV19 to TRBJ1-1; D not certain. Germline V gene lookup returns CDR1 LNHDA and CDR2 SQIVND (reference sequence). V lost 3 bases and J 2 bases, leaving 7 bases between the germline ends. This CDR3 has 13 residues. The CDR3 spells CASSIGPNTEAFF. The DNA of the CDR3 is TGTGCCAGTAGTATTGGGCCCAACACTGAAGCTTTCTTT. Variable domain in full (rest from reference TRBV19 and TRBJ1-1): DGGITQSPKYLFRKEGQNVTLSCEQNLNHDAMYWYRQDPGQGLRLIYYSQIVNDFQKGDIAEGYSVSREKKESFPLTVTSAQKNPTAFYLCASSIGPNTEAFFGQGTRLTVV.

This sequence joins TRBV12-5 and TRBJ1-5, with D possibly matching TRBD1 (5 bases). CDR1 is LGHNT and CDR2 is FRNRAP in the germline V gene. V shed 0 bases and J shed 4 bases, with 10 bases lying between them. The CDR3 is 15 amino acids. CDR3 sequence (DNA): TGTGCTAGTGGTTTGGTACTGGGGGGGAATCAGCCCCAGCATTTT. This encodes CASGLVLGGNQPQHF.

The rearrangement uses TRBV7-6 and TRBJ1-1; a possible D gene is TRBD1 (6 bases). Per the germline V gene, CDR1 is SGHVS and CDR2 is FNYEAQ. The CDR3 is 13 amino acids. V gave up 1 base and J gave up 6 bases, with 9 bases separating them. This CDR3 reads CASSLEGGAEAFF. The CDR3 region has the DNA TGTGCCAGCAGCTTAGAGGGGGGGGCTGAAGCTTTCTTT.